The rows below give T cell receptor beta chains drawn from one sample of a study of Ad26.COV2.S vaccination and SARS-CoV-2 variants. Profiled with immunoSEQ multiplex PCR; TCRdb holds only in-frame clones, not every one. Found here are 300,000 to 350,000 clones, 65% to 90% of them singletons; the top ten hold roughly a tenth. The sample in question was peripheral blood, obtained in a trial of Ad26.COV2.S vaccine versus placebo. The source of these receptors is a person between 18 and 65 years old who received the Ad26.COV2.S COVID-19 vaccine or a placebo. Each CDR3 is given with its conserved first and last residue.

cdr3_aa v_call
CASSIDPGGYQPQHF TRBV19
CASSKRLAGGPDTQYF TRBV11-2
CASKWTSGSYNEQFF TRBV19
CASSLVRERDTEAFF TRBV5-1
CASRPQGALNYGYTF TRBV27
CASSQPTRNYNSPLHF TRBV4-1
CASSPRVSGYYEQYF TRBV27
CASSLLGNPANSPLHF TRBV7-2
CASSTRTSGGTDTQYF TRBV9
CASRGTGNSGNTIYF TRBV3-1/TRBV3-2
CASRIGSFNSPLHF TRBV28
CATSDSDTWVGELFF TRBV24-1
CASSFDREGRGYEQYF TRBV6-5
CASSLSSMSGWAYNEQFF TRBV27
CASIEGGVAYEQYF TRBV27
CASRNGQGVNTGELFF TRBV5-6
CASSPDRNNYGYTF TRBV5-1
CASSQGSVNTGELFF TRBV4-2
CASSLGGTANYGYTF TRBV9
CASSQDDYGYTF TRBV6-5
CASSQEEGQGEDEQFF TRBV4-1
CASSSRQYYQPQHF TRBV28
CASSPRDPSYNEQFF TRBV9
CASGREGNEQFF TRBV2
CASSQGQSVNQPQHF TRBV3-1/TRBV3-2
CASKRAGGHNEQFF TRBV28
CSVSGTSGNTDTQYF TRBV29-1
CATLRRGGYEQYF TRBV28
CASSYFLAGGLNEQFF TRBV6-2/TRBV6-3
CASSIVSNLNQPQHF TRBV19
CASSYGRPEINYGYTF TRBV6-2/TRBV6-3
CASSPGQGPYEQYF TRBV7-2